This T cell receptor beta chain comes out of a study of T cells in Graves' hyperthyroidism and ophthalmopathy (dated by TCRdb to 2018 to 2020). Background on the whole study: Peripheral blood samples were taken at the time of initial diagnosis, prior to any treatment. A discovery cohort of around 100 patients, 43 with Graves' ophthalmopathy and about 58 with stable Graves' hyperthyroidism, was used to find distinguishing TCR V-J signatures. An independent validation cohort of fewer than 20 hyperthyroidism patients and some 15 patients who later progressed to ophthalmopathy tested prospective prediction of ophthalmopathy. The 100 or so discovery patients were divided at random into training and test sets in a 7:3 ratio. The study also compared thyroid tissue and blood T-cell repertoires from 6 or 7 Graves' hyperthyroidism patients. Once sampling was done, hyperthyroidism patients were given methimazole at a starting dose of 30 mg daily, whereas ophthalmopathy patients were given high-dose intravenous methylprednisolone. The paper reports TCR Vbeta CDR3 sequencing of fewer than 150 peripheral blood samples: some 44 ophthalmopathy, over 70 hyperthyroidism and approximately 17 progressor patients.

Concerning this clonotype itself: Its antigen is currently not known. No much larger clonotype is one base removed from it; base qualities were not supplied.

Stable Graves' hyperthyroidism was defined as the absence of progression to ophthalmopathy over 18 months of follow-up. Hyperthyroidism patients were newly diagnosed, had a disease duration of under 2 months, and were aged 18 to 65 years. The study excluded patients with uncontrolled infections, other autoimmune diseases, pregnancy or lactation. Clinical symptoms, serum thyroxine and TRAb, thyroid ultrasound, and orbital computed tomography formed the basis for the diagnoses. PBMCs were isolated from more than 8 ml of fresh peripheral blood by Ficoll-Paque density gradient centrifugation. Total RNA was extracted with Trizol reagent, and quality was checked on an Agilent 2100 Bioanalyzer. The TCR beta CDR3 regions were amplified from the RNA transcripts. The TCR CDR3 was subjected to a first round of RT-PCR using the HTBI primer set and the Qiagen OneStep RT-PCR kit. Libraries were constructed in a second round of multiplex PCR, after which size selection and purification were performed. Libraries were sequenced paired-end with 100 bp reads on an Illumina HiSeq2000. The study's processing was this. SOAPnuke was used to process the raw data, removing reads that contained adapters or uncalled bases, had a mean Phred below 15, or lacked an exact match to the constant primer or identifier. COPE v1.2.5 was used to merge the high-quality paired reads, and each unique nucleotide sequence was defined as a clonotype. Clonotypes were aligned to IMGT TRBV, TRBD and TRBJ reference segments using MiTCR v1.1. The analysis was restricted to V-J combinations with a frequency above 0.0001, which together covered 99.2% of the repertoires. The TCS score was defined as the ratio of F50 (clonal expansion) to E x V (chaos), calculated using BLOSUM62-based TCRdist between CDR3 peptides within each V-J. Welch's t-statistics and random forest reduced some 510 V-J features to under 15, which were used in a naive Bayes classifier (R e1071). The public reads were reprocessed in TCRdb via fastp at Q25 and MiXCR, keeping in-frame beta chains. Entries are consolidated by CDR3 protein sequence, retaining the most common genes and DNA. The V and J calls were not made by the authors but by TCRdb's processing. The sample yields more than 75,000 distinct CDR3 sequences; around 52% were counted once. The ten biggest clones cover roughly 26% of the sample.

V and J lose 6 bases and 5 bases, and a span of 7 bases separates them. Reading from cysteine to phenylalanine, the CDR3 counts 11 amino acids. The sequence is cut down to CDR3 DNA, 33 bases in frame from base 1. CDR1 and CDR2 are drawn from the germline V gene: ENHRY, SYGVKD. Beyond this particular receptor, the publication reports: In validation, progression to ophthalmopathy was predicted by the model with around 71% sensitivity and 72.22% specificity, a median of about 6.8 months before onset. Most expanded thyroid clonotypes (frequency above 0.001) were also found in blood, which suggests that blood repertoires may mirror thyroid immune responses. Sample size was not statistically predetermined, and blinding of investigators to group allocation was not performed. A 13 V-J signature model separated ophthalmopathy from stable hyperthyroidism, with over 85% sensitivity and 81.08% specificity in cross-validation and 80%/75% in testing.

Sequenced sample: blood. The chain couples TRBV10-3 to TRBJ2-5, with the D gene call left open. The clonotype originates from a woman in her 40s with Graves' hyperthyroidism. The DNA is TGTGCCATCAGGCGTTGGGAGACCCAGTACTTC. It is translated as CAIRRWETQYF.